Included here is one T cell receptor (beta chain) sequence, with context. Generated by immunoSEQ multiplex PCR, the TCRdb table keeps only in-frame clones and is missing some. The sample comprises just under 100,000 clones, approximately 80% of which are singletons, and about 5.5% rests with the top ten. This sample is drawn from a study of glioma-infiltrating T cells after dendritic cell vaccination. Study-wide background: Between about 2003 and 2013, patients got autologous tumor lysate-pulsed dendritic cell vaccines.

As for time point: after dendritic cell vaccination, including at tumor progression/relapse. Selection required adequate fresh-frozen tumor tissue plus more than two years' survival data. Trimming cost V 2 bases and J 5 bases, with 10 bases left between them. The CDR3 is 13 amino acids. From germline, CDR1 is GTSNPN and CDR2 SVGIG (reference sequence). Sequencing was performed on blood, taken after dendritic cell vaccination. The chain couples TRBV30 to TRBJ1-5; D is unresolved. The source of this sequence is a human donor with glioblastoma. CDR3 loop: CAWSKSEYQPQHF. The CDR3 DNA reads TGTGCCTGGAGTAAGTCTGAGTATCAGCCCCAGCATTTT.